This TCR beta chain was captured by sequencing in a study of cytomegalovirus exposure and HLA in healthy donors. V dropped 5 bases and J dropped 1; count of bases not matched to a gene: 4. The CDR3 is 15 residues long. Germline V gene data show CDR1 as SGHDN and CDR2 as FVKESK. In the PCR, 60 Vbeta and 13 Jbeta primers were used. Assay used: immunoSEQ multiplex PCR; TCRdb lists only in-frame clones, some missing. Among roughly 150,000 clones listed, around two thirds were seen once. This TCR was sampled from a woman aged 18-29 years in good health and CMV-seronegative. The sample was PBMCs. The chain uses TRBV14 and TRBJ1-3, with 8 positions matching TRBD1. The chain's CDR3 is CASSAQGGSGNTIYF. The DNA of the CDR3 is TGTGCCAGCAGCGCACAGGGGGGTTCTGGAAACACCATATATTTT.